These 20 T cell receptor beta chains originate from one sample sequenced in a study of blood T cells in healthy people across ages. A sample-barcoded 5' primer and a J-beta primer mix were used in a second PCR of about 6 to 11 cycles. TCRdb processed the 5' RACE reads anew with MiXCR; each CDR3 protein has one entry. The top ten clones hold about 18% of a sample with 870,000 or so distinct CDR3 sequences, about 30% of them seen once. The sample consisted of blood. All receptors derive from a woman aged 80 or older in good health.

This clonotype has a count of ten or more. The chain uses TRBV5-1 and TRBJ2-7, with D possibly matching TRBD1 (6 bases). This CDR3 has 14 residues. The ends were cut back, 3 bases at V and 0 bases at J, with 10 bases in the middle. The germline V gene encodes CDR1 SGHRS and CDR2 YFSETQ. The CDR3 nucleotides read TGCGCCAGCAGCTCTTCCAGGGGCTCCTACGAGCAGTACTTC. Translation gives CASSSSRGSYEQYF.

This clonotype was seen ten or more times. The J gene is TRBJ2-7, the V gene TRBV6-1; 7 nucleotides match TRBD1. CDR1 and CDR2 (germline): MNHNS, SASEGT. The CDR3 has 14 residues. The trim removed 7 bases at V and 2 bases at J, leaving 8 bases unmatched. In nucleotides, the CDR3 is TGTGCCAGCACCACAGGGGTCGTTCCCTACGAGCAGTACTTC. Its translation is CASTTGVVPYEQYF.

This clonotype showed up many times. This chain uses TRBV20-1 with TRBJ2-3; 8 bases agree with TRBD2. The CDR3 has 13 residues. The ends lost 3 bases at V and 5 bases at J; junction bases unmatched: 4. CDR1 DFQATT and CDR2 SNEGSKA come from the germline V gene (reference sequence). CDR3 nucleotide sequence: TGCAGTGCTAGCGGGGGGGCAGAAGATACGCAGTATTTT. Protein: CSASGGAEDTQYF.

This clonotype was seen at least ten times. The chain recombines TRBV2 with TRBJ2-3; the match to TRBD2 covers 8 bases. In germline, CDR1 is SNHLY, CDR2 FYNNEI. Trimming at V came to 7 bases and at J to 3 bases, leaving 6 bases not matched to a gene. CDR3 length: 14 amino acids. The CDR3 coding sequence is TGTGCCAGCAAACCGGGACTAGAAACAGATACGCAGTATTTT. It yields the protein CASKPGLETDTQYF.

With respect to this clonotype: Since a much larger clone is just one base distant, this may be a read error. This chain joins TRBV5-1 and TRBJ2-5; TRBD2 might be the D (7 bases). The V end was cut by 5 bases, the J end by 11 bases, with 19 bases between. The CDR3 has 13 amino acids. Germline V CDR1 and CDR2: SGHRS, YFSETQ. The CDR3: CASRDSFGGEQYF. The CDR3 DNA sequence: TGCGCCAGCAGGGACAGCTTTGGGGGGGAGCAGTACTTC.

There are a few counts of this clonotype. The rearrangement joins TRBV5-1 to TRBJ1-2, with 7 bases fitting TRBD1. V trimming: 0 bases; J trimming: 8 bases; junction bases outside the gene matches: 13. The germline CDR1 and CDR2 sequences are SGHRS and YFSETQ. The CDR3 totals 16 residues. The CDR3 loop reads CASSLEGHDRADGYTF. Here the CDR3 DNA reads TGCGCCAGCAGCTTGGAGGGGCACGACAGGGCGGACGGCTACACCTTC.

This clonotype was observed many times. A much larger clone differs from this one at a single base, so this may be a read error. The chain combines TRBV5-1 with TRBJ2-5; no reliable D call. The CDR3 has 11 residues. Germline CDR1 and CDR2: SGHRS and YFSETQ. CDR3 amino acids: CASSLVGEQYF. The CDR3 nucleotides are TGTGCCAGCAGTTTAGTGGGTGAGCAGTACTTC.

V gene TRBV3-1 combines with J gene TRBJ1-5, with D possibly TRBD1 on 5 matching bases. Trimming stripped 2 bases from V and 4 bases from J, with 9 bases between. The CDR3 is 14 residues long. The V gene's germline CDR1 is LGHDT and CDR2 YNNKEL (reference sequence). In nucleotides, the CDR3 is TGTGCCAGCAGCCAATTTGGGGGAAATCAGCCCCAGCATTTT. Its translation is CASSQFGGNQPQHF.

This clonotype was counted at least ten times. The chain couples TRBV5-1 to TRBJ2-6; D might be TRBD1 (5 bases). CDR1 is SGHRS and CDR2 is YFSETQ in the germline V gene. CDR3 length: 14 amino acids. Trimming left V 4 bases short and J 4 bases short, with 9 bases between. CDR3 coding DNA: TGCGCCAGCAGCGACAGTGGAGGGGCCAACGTCCTGACTTTC. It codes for CASSDSGGANVLTF.

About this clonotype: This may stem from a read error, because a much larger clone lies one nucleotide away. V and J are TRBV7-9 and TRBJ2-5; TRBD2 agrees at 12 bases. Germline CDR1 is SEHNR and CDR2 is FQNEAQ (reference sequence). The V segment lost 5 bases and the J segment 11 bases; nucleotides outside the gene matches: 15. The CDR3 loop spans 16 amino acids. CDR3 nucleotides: TGTGCCAGCAGCCACAGACTAGCGGGGGTTTTGAATGAGCAGTACTTC. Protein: CASSHRLAGVLNEQYF.

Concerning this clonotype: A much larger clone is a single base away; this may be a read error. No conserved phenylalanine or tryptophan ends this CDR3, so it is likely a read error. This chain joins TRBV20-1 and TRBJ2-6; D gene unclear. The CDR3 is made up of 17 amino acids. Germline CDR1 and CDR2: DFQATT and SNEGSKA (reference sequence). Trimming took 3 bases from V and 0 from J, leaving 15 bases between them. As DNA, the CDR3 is TGCAGTGCTAGGGACGGGTCCCTCAGCTCTGGGGCCAACGTCCTGACTTGC. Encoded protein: CSARDGSLSSGANVLTC.

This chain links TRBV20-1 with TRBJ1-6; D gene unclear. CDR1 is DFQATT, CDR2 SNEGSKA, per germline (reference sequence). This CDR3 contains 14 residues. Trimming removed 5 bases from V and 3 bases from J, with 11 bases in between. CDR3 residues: CSAHEADYNSPLHF. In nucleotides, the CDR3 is TGCAGTGCTCACGAGGCAGACTATAATTCACCCCTCCACTTT.

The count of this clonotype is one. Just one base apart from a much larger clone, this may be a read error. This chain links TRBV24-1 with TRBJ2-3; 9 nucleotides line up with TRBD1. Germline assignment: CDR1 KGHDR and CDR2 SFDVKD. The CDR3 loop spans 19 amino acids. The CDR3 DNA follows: TGTGCCACCAGTCCGCAGGGACAGGGAGATAGCACACACACACATACGCAGTATTTT. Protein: CATSPQGQGDSTHTHTQYF.

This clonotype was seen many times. The CDR3 sequence: CASSQEGARLAADTQYF. The CDR3 DNA reads TGCGCCAGCAGCCAAGAGGGGGCTAGGCTAGCAGCCGATACGCAGTATTTT. This chain uses TRBV4-3 with TRBJ2-3, with D maybe TRBD1 (6 bases). In germline, CDR1 is LGHNA, CDR2 YSLEER. V was pared by 0 bases and J by 6 bases, with 19 bases between. This CDR3 comprises 17 residues.

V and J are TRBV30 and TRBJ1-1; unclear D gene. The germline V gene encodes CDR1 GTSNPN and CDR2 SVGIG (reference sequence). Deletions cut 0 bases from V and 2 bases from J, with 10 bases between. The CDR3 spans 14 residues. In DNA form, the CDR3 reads TGTGCCTGGAGTGTAACCGGGATCAACACTGAAGCTTTCTTT. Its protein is CAWSVTGINTEAFF. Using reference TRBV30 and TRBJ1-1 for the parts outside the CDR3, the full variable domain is SQTIHQWPATLVQPVGSPLSLECTVEGTSNPNLYWYRQAAGRGLQLLFYSVGIGQISSEVPQNLSASRPQDRQFILSSKKLLLSDSGFYLCAWSVTGINTEAFFGQGTRLTVV.

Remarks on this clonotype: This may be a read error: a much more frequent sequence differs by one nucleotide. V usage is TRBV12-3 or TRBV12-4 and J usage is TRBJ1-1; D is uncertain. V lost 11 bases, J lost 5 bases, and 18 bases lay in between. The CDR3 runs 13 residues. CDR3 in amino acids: CAGIDGGLTEAFF. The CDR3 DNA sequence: TGTGCCGGCATTGACGGAGGTTTAACTGAAGCTTTCTTT.

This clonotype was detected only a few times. This chain's CDR3 is CASSQEGRPAATYEQYF. In DNA, the CDR3 is TGCGCCAGCAGCCAAGAAGGACGGCCAGCAGCAACCTACGAGCAGTACTTC. The J gene is TRBJ2-7, the V gene TRBV4-1; unclear D gene. Germline CDR1 is MGHRA and CDR2 is YSYEKL. There are 17 residues in the CDR3. V gave up 0 bases and J gave up 2 bases, with 17 bases separating them.

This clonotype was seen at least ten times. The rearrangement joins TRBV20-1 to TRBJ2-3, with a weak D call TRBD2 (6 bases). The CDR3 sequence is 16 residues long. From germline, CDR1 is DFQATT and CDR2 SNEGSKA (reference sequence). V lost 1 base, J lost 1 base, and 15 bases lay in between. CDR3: CSARGVLASGTDTQYF. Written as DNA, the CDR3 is TGCAGTGCTAGAGGCGTACTAGCTTCCGGCACAGATACGCAGTATTTT.

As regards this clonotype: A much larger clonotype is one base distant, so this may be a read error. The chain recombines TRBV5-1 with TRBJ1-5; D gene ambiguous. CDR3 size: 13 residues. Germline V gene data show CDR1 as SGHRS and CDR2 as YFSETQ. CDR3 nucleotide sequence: TGCTCATCTGCGGGGTATAGCAATCAGCCCCAGCATTTT. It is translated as CSSAGYSNQPQHF.

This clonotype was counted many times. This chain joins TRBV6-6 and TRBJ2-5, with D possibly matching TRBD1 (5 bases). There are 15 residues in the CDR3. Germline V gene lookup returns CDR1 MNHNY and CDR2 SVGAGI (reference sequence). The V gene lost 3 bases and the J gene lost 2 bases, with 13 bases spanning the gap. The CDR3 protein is CASSYTKGLQETQYF. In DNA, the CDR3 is TGTGCCAGCAGTTATACGAAGGGGCTACAAGAGACCCAGTACTTC.